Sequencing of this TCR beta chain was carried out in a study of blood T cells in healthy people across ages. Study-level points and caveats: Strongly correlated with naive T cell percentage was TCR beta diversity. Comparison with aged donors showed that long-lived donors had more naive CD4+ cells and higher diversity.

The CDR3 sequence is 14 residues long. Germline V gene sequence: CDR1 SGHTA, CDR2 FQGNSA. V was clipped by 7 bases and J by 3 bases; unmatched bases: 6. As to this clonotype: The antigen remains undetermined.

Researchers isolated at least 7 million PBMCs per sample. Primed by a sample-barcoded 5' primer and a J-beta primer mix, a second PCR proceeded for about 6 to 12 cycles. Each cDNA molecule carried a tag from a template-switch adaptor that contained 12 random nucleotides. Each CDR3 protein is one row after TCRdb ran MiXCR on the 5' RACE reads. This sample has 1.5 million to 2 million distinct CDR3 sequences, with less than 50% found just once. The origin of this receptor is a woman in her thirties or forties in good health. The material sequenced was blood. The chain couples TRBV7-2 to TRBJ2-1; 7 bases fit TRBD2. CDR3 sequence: CASTLGGVYNEQFF. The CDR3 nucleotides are TGTGCCAGCACCTTGGGGGGGGTCTACAATGAGCAGTTCTTC.